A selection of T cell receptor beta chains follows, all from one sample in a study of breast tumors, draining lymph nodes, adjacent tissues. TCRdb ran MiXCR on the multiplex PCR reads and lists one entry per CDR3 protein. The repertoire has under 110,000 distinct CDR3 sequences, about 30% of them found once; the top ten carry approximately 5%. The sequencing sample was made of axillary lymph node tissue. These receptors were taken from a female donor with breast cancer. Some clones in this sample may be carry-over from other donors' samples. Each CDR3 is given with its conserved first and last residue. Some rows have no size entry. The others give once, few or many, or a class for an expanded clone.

CASSLVGGRDNEQFF	many	TRBV7-2
CSLQGRYYEQYF	-	TRBV29-1
CASSPGGLAEKDTQYF	many	TRBV5-4
CASSLGWIETEAFF	few	TRBV12-3/TRBV12-4
CASGSINYGHTF	-	TRBV5-4
CASSQGQRGGGEQYF	many	TRBV5-8
CASSLAVETQYF	many	TRBV7-9
CASQQQGVYSPLHF	many	TRBV10-2
CSARDRVLGNTIYF	many	TRBV20-1
CASSQTTGSGNTIYF	many	TRBV4-1
CASSVGGGLQETQYF	many	TRBV9
CASRPGTDQGPAFF	-	TRBV6-6
CASSPGDRLYTGKPFF	-	TRBV7-3
CASSSRGDTQYF	many	TRBV11-3
CSALPTGSLGGYTF	many	TRBV20-1
CASSFRGNTGELFF	many	TRBV12-3/TRBV12-4
CASSHNGLTPLVLTF	few	TRBV6-5
CASSLGTSWGNEQFF	-	TRBV11-2